This TCR beta chain originates from a study of blood T cell repertoires in COVID-19. In the source study's methods: Using reference gene primer amplification, nucleated cell counts were estimated. Generated by immunoSEQ multiplex PCR, the TCRdb table keeps only in-frame clones and is missing some. D and trimming were read from the DNA, whereas the V and J calls and clone size are those reported in that table. The sample shows 130,000 to 150,000 clones, about 87% of them seen only once. The CDR3 is 14 amino acids. The germline V and J ends were trimmed by 4 bases and 2 bases, with 12 bases remaining between them. CDR1 and CDR2 (germline): SGHNT, YYREEE (reference sequence).

The chain combines TRBV5-4 with TRBJ1-2; possibly TRBD1 for D (6 bases). The TCR sequence derives from a woman between 45 and 60 years old with active or convalescent COVID-19. The specimen was peripheral blood. For the CDR3, the DNA is TGTGCCAGCAGCGAGACCGGGACAAACTATGGCTACACCTTC. Translated: CASSETGTNYGYTF.